This TCR beta chain was sequenced during a study of shared T cell receptors in the human thymus listed by TCRdb under 2021. Turning to the overall study: The study examined how self-reactive, shared T-cell receptor alpha chains are generated in the human thymus.

Regarding this clone: This clone's antigen is unknown. Base qualities are missing; no much larger clone stands one base away.

Receptors were amplified or captured by the immunoSEQ multiplex PCR assay. Entries here come from immuneACCESS through TCRdb and include only in-frame sequences with V and J called. Some clones fail to appear in such tables; in the studies checked, an unresolved V gene covers under half of the shortfall, and the cause of the remainder is unknown. This sample lists roughly 710,000 clones; approximately 85% were detected once. Together, the top ten hold about 0.011% of the sample. The CDR3 measures 21 amino acids from cysteine to phenylalanine. Only the CDR3 region is kept as DNA, spanning 63 bases read in frame from base 1. For this chain, trimming is 4 bases at the V end and 5 bases at the J end, and the number of junction bases without a gene match is 22. For CDR1 and CDR2, the germline V gene lists SGHRS and YFSETQ. These data were also reused for a study on human thymus T cells. The second investigation adds: In Finland, the donors were immunologically healthy infants who were having open corrective cardiac surgery for congenital heart defects. The thymus tissue came from surgical resects taken out during corrective cardiac surgery. V and J gene segment usage appeared biased in both thymic and peripheral blood repertoires. The related research found that thymic TCR repertoires overlapped highly between unrelated individuals. The study used fewer than ten infant thymus samples plus four related peripheral blood samples to characterize TCR alpha and beta repertoires. The cohort included six male and a couple of female infants, with donor ages spanning 7 to 244 days. Thymocytes were freed from the tissue by mechanical means and kept at -70 degrees C as pellets of about 9-33 million cells. A QIAsymphony instrument was used to extract genomic DNA from frozen cell pellets. Using the immunoSEQ multiplex PCR assay, the TCRB and TCRAD loci were amplified from a standardized quantity of quality-controlled genomic DNA. The amplicons spanned the V(D)J region and were long enough to cover the CDR3 and allow V and J genes to be identified. The amplicons were sequenced on an Illumina platform via the commercial immunoSEQ service. Primer bias and sequencing errors were corrected as previously described, and TCRAD and TCRB were defined on the basis of the IMGT database. The repertoires were analysed using immunoSEQ Analyzer 3.0 and VDJTools for basic statistics, V/J segment usage, diversity estimates, rarefaction and pairwise overlap. Diversity was estimated using the Chao1, ChaoE, Efron-Thisted, Shannon and inverse Simpson indices, and was also estimated on datasets down-sampled to the size of the smallest sample. Repertoire overlap used strict matching of CDR3 nucleotide sequence, V gene and J gene, with Jaccard-based multidimensional scaling clustering. On average, thymus samples gave 650,000 to 1,000,000 unique TCRB clonotypes, whereas blood samples gave roughly 84,000.

The specimen was thymocytes. The chain employs TRBV5-1 and TRBJ2-1; the central 12 bases match TRBD2. This TCR was recovered from a girl less than two years old with a congenital heart defect. Donor details come from another sample of the same person, matched by shared clones. The sequence in DNA is TGCGCCAGCAGCGCCGAATTGGCTGGACTAGCGGGAATACAGTTGGACAATGAGCAGTTCTTC. Translation gives CASSAELAGLAGIQLDNEQFF. The reference TRBV5-1 and TRBJ2-1 proteins fill in what lies around the CDR3, so the full variable domain reads KAGVTQTPRYLIKTRGQQVTLSCSPISGHRSVSWYQQTPGQGLQFLFEYFSETQRNKGNFPGRFSGRQFSNSRSEMNVSTLELGDSALYLCASSAELAGLAGIQLDNEQFFGPGTRLTVL.